The text below deals with one T cell receptor beta chain. Its antigen is unknown. This sample is part of a study of T cell repertoires in cytomegalovirus infection. In the study overall: Epitope selection comprised recently identified HLA-C-restricted CMV epitopes and well-studied HLA-B-restricted CMV epitopes. Study outcomes and limitations: Summed public TCR beta family frequency identified CMV carriers bearing the relevant HLA. CMV-specific HLA-C-restricted TCR beta clonotypes dominated the ex vivo response.

V was cut by 1 base and J by 5 bases, with 11 bases left in between. The CDR3 runs to 15 residues. Germline V gives CDR1 KGHSH, CDR2 LQKENI. TCRdb processed the reads anew with MiXCR; each CDR3 protein has one entry. The sample has around 99,000 distinct CDR3 sequences; 25% to 35% are singletons. This specimen was CD8+ T cells from cultured PBMCs, taken from culture after CMV antigen stimulation. The chain combines TRBV18 with TRBJ2-2; unclear D gene. This receptor was taken from a human donor in good health (CMV status not recorded). Some clones in this sample may be carry-over from other donors' samples. The CDR3 spells CASSPQGHWTGELFF. In DNA form, the CDR3 reads TGTGCCAGCTCACCACAGGGTCATTGGACCGGGGAGCTGTTTTTT.